A selection of T cell receptor beta chains follows, all from one sample in a study of vaccination effects on CD4 cells after COVID-19. TCRdb keeps only in-frame clones here, not all; method: immunoSEQ multiplex PCR. There are approximately 57,000 clones in the sample; about 81% occur only once, and 4.3% lies in the top ten. What these receptors recognize is not known. The specimen comprised CD4+ T cells from PBMCs cultured without peptide, sampled after COVID-19 vaccination. The receptors shown here come from a human donor who received a COVID-19 vaccine. Each CDR3 is given with its conserved first and last residue. A D gene is named only where the DNA matches it firmly. Not every row has a clone size; where given, it reads once, few, many or a size class.

j_gene: TRBJ1-1
len: 13
d_gene: NA
abundance: NA
v_gene: TRBV14
CDR3nt: TGTGCCAGCAGCCCCGCCTTGAACACTGAAGCTTTCTTT
CDR3aa: CASSPALNTEAFF

j_gene: TRBJ2-1
len: 13
d_gene: TRBD1
abundance: NA
v_gene: TRBV11-2
CDR3nt: TGTGCCAGCAGCTTAGACAGGGGGAATGAGCAGTTCTTC
CDR3aa: CASSLDRGNEQFF

j_gene: TRBJ1-4
len: 14
d_gene: TRBD1
abundance: NA
v_gene: TRBV10-2
CDR3nt: TGCGCCAGCAGTGCCCTGGGACAGGGTGAAAAACTGTTTTTT
CDR3aa: CASSALGQGEKLFF

j_gene: TRBJ1-2
len: 12
d_gene: TRBD1
abundance: few
v_gene: TRBV12-3/TRBV12-4
CDR3nt: TGTGCCAGCAGCGGACAGGGCTATGGCTACACCTTC
CDR3aa: CASSGQGYGYTF

j_gene: TRBJ1-2
len: 15
d_gene: TRBD1
abundance: NA
v_gene: TRBV18
CDR3nt: TGTGCCAGCTCACCCCGAGGACAGGGAATCTATGGCTACACCTTC
CDR3aa: CASSPRGQGIYGYTF

j_gene: TRBJ2-1
len: 12
d_gene: TRBD2
abundance: NA
v_gene: TRBV28
CDR3nt: TGTGCCAGCAGTTTACCGGGGGAGGGGCAGTTCTTC
CDR3aa: CASSLPGEGQFF

j_gene: TRBJ1-6
len: 12
d_gene: NA
abundance: once
v_gene: TRBV12-3/TRBV12-4
CDR3nt: TGTGCCAGCAGGGCAGTTAATTCACCCCTCCACTTT
CDR3aa: CASRAVNSPLHF

j_gene: TRBJ1-6
len: 13
d_gene: NA
abundance: few
v_gene: TRBV30
CDR3nt: TGTGCCTGGAGTAGCACTGATAATTCACCCCTCCACTTT
CDR3aa: CAWSSTDNSPLHF

j_gene: TRBJ2-5
len: 14
d_gene: NA
abundance: NA
v_gene: TRBV28
CDR3nt: TGTGCCAGCAGTTCCCGACGGTCCCAAGAGACCCAGTACTTC
CDR3aa: CASSSRRSQETQYF

j_gene: TRBJ1-1
len: 15
d_gene: NA
abundance: NA
v_gene: TRBV5-4
CDR3nt: TGTGCCAGCTCCCCGTTCGGGGTCCTGAACACTGAAGCTTTCTTT
CDR3aa: CASSPFGVLNTEAFF

j_gene: TRBJ1-2
len: 11
d_gene: NA
abundance: few
v_gene: TRBV7-9
CDR3nt: TGTGCCAGCAGCTTAGATGGTGGCTACACCTTC
CDR3aa: CASSLDGGYTF

j_gene: TRBJ2-3
len: 14
d_gene: NA
abundance: few
v_gene: TRBV16
CDR3nt: TGTGCCAGCAGCCAATTTGGCTTCACAGATACGCAGTATTTT
CDR3aa: CASSQFGFTDTQYF

j_gene: TRBJ1-2
len: 13
d_gene: TRBD1
abundance: NA
v_gene: TRBV7-9
CDR3nt: TGTGCCAGCAGCTTTACGACAGGGAGCTTTGGCACCTTC
CDR3aa: CASSFTTGSFGTF

j_gene: TRBJ2-6
len: 16
d_gene: NA
abundance: NA
v_gene: TRBV9
CDR3nt: TGTGCCAGCAGCGTAGCCTTTTCCTCTGGGGCCAACGTCCTGACTTTC
CDR3aa: CASSVAFSSGANVLTF

j_gene: TRBJ2-5
len: 13
d_gene: NA
abundance: NA
v_gene: TRBV5-4
CDR3nt: TGTGCCAGCAGCCCGGTGAGGGGGGAGACCCAGTACTTC
CDR3aa: CASSPVRGETQYF

j_gene: TRBJ1-1
len: 13
d_gene: NA
abundance: NA
v_gene: TRBV7-3
CDR3nt: TGTGCCAGCAGCTTTGGAGGGAACACTGAAGCTTTCTTT
CDR3aa: CASSFGGNTEAFF

j_gene: TRBJ2-4
len: 13
d_gene: TRBD1
abundance: NA
v_gene: TRBV19
CDR3nt: TGTGCCAGTAGAGACAGGGGGGATACCCCTTGGCACTTC
CDR3aa: CASRDRGDTPWHF

j_gene: TRBJ2-7
len: 15
d_gene: TRBD2
abundance: NA
v_gene: TRBV11-2
CDR3nt: TGTGCCAGCAGCTTACGCCTAGCGGGGGGGAACGAGCAGTACTTC
CDR3aa: CASSLRLAGGNEQYF

j_gene: TRBJ2-7
len: 15
d_gene: NA
abundance: NA
v_gene: TRBV6-5
CDR3nt: TGTGCCAGCAGTTACTCCTTTGCAGGGATCTACGAGCAGTACTTC
CDR3aa: CASSYSFAGIYEQYF

j_gene: TRBJ1-5
len: 15
d_gene: NA
abundance: NA
v_gene: TRBV5-6
CDR3nt: TGTGCCAGCAGCTTGAGGTCAGCTAGCAATCAGCCCCAGCATTTT
CDR3aa: CASSLRSASNQPQHF

j_gene: TRBJ1-6
len: 16
d_gene: NA
abundance: NA
v_gene: TRBV28
CDR3nt: TGTGCCAGCAGTTTCGGGGGGCAGACCTATAATTCACCCCTCCACTTT
CDR3aa: CASSFGGQTYNSPLHF

j_gene: TRBJ1-2
len: 12
d_gene: NA
abundance: few
v_gene: TRBV19
CDR3nt: TGTGCCAGTTCCGGGGCAAACTATGGCTACACCTTC
CDR3aa: CASSGANYGYTF

j_gene: TRBJ2-5
len: 13
d_gene: TRBD1
abundance: NA
v_gene: TRBV5-1
CDR3nt: TGCGCCAGCAGCGGGGACAGCCAAGAGACCCAGTACTTC
CDR3aa: CASSGDSQETQYF

j_gene: TRBJ2-7
len: 15
d_gene: TRBD1
abundance: NA
v_gene: TRBV6-5
CDR3nt: TGTGCCAGCAGTACCGGACAGGGGTTCACCTACGAGCAGTACTTC
CDR3aa: CASSTGQGFTYEQYF

j_gene: TRBJ1-6
len: 13
d_gene: NA
abundance: few
v_gene: TRBV15
CDR3nt: TGTGCCACCAGCACCACAGGAAGTTCACCCCTCCACTTT
CDR3aa: CATSTTGSSPLHF

j_gene: TRBJ2-1
len: 16
d_gene: TRBD2
abundance: once
v_gene: TRBV4-2
CDR3nt: TGTGCCAGCAGCCAAGATTTACTAGCGGGGGGCTTAATCGGGTTCTTC
CDR3aa: CASSQDLLAGGLIGFF

j_gene: TRBJ1-1
len: 11
d_gene: NA
abundance: NA
v_gene: TRBV6-5
CDR3nt: TGTGCCAGCAGCCAGGGAGCTGAAGCTTTCTTT
CDR3aa: CASSQGAEAFF

j_gene: TRBJ1-1
len: 13
d_gene: NA
abundance: NA
v_gene: TRBV12-3/TRBV12-4
CDR3nt: TGTGCCAGCAGTTTGGGGCAGGGCACTGAAGCTTTCTTT
CDR3aa: CASSLGQGTEAFF

j_gene: TRBJ1-5
len: 14
d_gene: NA
abundance: NA
v_gene: TRBV2
CDR3nt: TGTGCCAGCAGCGAGGTCGTAGAAAATCAGCCCCAGCATTTT
CDR3aa: CASSEVVENQPQHF

j_gene: TRBJ1-4
len: 12
d_gene: TRBD1
abundance: NA
v_gene: TRBV29-1
CDR3nt: TGCAGCGTCAGGACAGGGGGCGAAAAACTGTTTTTT
CDR3aa: CSVRTGGEKLFF